This T cell receptor (beta chain) stems from a study of blood T cells in healthy people across ages. The CDR3 sequence is 13 residues long. The V end was cut by 9 bases, the J end by 3 bases, with 11 bases between. Per the germline V gene, CDR1 is KGHDR and CDR2 is SFDVKD. A J-beta primer mix and a sample-barcoded 5' primer were used in a second PCR of roughly 7 to 12 cycles. MiXCR, applied by TCRdb to the 5' RACE reads, yields one record per CDR3 protein. This table holds 550,000 to 750,000 distinct CDR3 sequences, under 25% found once. This chain uses TRBV24-1 with TRBJ2-1; D gene ambiguous. Sequencing was performed on blood. This receptor was obtained from a man in his sixties or seventies in good health. The CDR3 region is CATQRDNYNEQFF. The CDR3 DNA is TGTGCCACCCAGCGAGACAACTACAATGAGCAGTTCTTC.